A single sample is the source of the 10 T cell receptor beta chains below, sequenced in a study of response to subunit inactivated influenza vaccine. In TCRdb, the RT-PCR reads were re-called with MiXCR into one record per CDR3 protein. In the table there are hundreds of thousands of distinct CDR3 sequences, around 18% of which are singletons. The specimen comprised PBMCs from blood, sampled around 5 days after vaccination. The source of these receptors is a man aged 45-60 years who received an inactivated influenza vaccine.

This chain links TRBV7-9 with TRBJ2-1, with D maybe TRBD1 (5 bases). Looked up from germline, CDR1 is SEHNR and CDR2 is FQNEAQ (reference sequence). This CDR3 is 13 amino acids long. V was trimmed by 2 bases and J by 9 bases, leaving 11 bases between them. The CDR3 region has the DNA TGTGCCAGCAGCTTACGGACATTTGGTGAGCAGTTCTTC. As protein: CASSLRTFGEQFF.

DNA of the CDR3: TGTGCCAGCAGCAGGGACATCCGGGGCGATGGCTACACCTTC. Translated: CASSRDIRGDGYTF. This rearrangement joins TRBV7-2 to TRBJ1-2; TRBD1 is a possible D gene (6 bases). V was pared by 5 bases and J by 6 bases, with 16 bases between. Per the germline V gene, CDR1 is SGHTA and CDR2 is FQGNSA. The CDR3 contains 14 residues.

This clonotype occurred many times. This sequence joins TRBV29-1 and TRBJ2-1; possibly TRBD2 for D (6 bases). This CDR3 comprises 14 residues. Germline V gene lookup returns CDR1 SQVTM and CDR2 ANQGSEA. V shed 3 bases and J shed 2 bases, with 11 bases lying between them. This CDR3 reads CSVDGGTTYNEQFF. CDR3 DNA: TGCAGCGTTGATGGCGGGACCACCTACAATGAGCAGTTCTTC.

The V and J genes are TRBV20-1 and TRBJ2-7; no reliable D call. CDR1 is DFQATT, CDR2 SNEGSKA, per germline (reference sequence). This CDR3 has 13 amino acids. The V gene lost 6 bases and the J gene lost 0 bases, with 12 bases spanning the gap. The CDR3 region is CSAILLSSYEQYF. DNA of the CDR3: TGCAGTGCCATCCTCCTTTCCTCCTACGAGCAGTACTTC.

V usage is TRBV7-2 and J usage is TRBJ2-2, with 7 bases aligning to TRBD2. CDR3 length: 17 amino acids. Germline values: CDR1 SGHTA, CDR2 FQGNSA. V lost 0 bases and J lost 1; bases outside the gene matches: 5. The CDR3: CASSLALSGVNTGELFF. CDR3 bases: TGTGCCAGCAGCTTAGCGCTCAGCGGGGTGAACACCGGGGAGCTGTTTTTT.

J is TRBJ2-1 and V is TRBV12-3 or TRBV12-4; D call uncertain. The length of the CDR3 is 12 residues. The germline V and J ends were trimmed by 6 bases and 16 bases, with 19 bases remaining between them. The CDR3 DNA is TGTGCCAGCAGCCCCCGGGCTGGGCGACCCTTCTTC. It translates to CASSPRAGRPFF.

This clonotype was found many times. The chain carries TRBV12-3 or TRBV12-4 and TRBJ2-3; the D gene is possibly TRBD2 (7 bases). Between the trimmed V and J ends, which lost 4 bases and 0 bases, there was a span of 11 bases. CDR3 length: 15 amino acids. The CDR3 nucleotides are TGTGCCAGCAGTTCTGAGGGGGGGAGCACAGATACGCAGTATTTT. Protein: CASSSEGGSTDTQYF.

This clonotype has just a few counts. The V gene is TRBV4-2, the J gene TRBJ2-5; D gene uncertain. Trimming took 0 bases from V and 4 from J, leaving 6 bases between them. Looked up from germline, CDR1 is LGHNA and CDR2 is YNFKEQ. The CDR3 runs to 13 residues. The CDR3 nucleotides read TGTGCCAGCAGCCAAGATCATGGAGAGACCCAGTACTTC. This sequence encodes CASSQDHGETQYF.

The rearrangement uses TRBV15 and TRBJ2-7; D unresolved. The CDR3 is 14 amino acids. In germline, CDR1 is LNHNV, CDR2 YYDKDF (reference sequence). Trimming removed 0 bases from V and 3 bases from J, with 9 bases in between. The CDR3 sequence: CATSRDPNGYEQYF. CDR3 DNA: TGTGCCACCAGCAGAGACCCGAACGGCTACGAGCAGTACTTC.

This rearrangement joins TRBV5-1 to TRBJ2-7, with 8 positions matching TRBD1. This CDR3 spans 13 amino acids. Germline assignment: CDR1 SGHRS and CDR2 YFSETQ. The junction had 5 bases not matched to a gene; V was cut back by 5 bases and J by 4 bases. The CDR3 spells CASRDRDAYEQYF. The DNA of the CDR3 is TGCGCCAGCAGGGACAGGGATGCGTACGAGCAGTACTTC.